This entry lists 10 T cell receptor beta chains sequenced from one sample in a study of T cell responses to AZD1222 COVID-19 vaccine. Data came from immunoSEQ multiplex PCR; TCRdb stores just in-frame clones and leaves some out. The data show some 120,000 clones, with roughly 90% seen just once and roughly 1.4% held by the top ten. The sequencing used peripheral blood, collected on day 0 of AZD1222 vaccination. The receptor set was obtained from an adult in good health.

The chain recombines TRBV28 with TRBJ2-7; unclear D gene. Germline CDR1 and CDR2: MDHEN and SYDVKM. This CDR3 spans 15 amino acids. V was shortened by 5 bases and J by 0 bases, with 14 bases between the two germline ends. CDR3 protein: CASSQHRVTSYEQYF. The DNA for the CDR3 is TGTGCCAGCAGTCAGCATAGGGTAACCTCCTACGAGCAGTACTTC.

This clone was observed a single time. V usage is TRBV10-3 and J usage is TRBJ2-3, with D unclear. Germline lookup yields CDR1 ENHRY and CDR2 SYGVKD. Trimming pared 3 bases from V and 7 bases from J, leaving 14 bases between. The CDR3 totals 14 residues. The CDR3 DNA reads TGTGCCATCAGTGACCAGGATTTGTCGAATACGCAGTATTTT. Its protein product is CAISDQDLSNTQYF.

This sequence joins TRBV28 and TRBJ2-6; D gene ambiguous. The CDR3 runs 15 residues. V was cut by 6 bases and J by 1 base, with 10 bases left in between. Per the germline V gene, CDR1 is MDHEN and CDR2 is SYDVKM. The CDR3 loop is CASRLQLSGANVLTF. In nucleotides, the CDR3 is TGTGCCAGCAGATTACAGCTATCTGGGGCCAACGTCCTGACTTTC.

The V call is TRBV11-2, the J call TRBJ2-3; 11 nucleotides match TRBD1. The CDR3 has 19 residues. Germline lookup yields CDR1 SGHAT and CDR2 FQNNGV. V was pared by 4 bases and J by 1 base, with 13 bases of the junction left unmatched. CDR3 sequence (DNA): TGTGCCAGCAGCTACGCTCCCGGACAGGGGGCCATTGGCACAGATACGCAGTATTTT. This sequence encodes CASSYAPGQGAIGTDTQYF.

The gene calls are TRBV11-3 and TRBJ2-6; 8 nucleotides agree with TRBD1. Per the germline V gene, CDR1 is SGHNT and CDR2 is YENEEA. The ends lost 3 bases at V and 0 bases at J; junction bases unmatched: 7. The CDR3 loop spans 18 amino acids. The CDR3: CASSFRTGNPSGANVLTF. The CDR3 DNA follows: TGTGCCAGCAGCTTCCGGACAGGGAACCCCTCTGGGGCCAACGTCCTGACTTTC.

Here the CDR3 reads CATSARTNTGELFF. CDR3 coding DNA: TGTGCCACCAGTGCCCGGACGAACACCGGGGAGCTGTTTTTT. V and J are TRBV24-1 and TRBJ2-2, with no clear D. Germline CDR1 KGHDR, CDR2 SFDVKD. The CDR3 extends over 14 amino acids. The V and J ends lost 5 bases and 0 bases respectively, with 6 bases between them.

The chain couples TRBV11-3 to TRBJ1-3; the D gene is possibly TRBD1 (5 bases). CDR1 SGHNT and CDR2 YENEEA come from the germline V gene. Trimming stripped 3 bases from V and 4 bases from J, with 10 bases between. CDR3 size: 14 residues. This CDR3 is CASSFFWDGNTIYF. CDR3 in DNA: TGTGCCAGCAGCTTTTTTTGGGACGGAAACACCATATATTTT. The full variable domain, completed using reference TRBV11-3 and TRBJ1-3, is EAGVVQSPRYKIIEKKQPVAFWCNPISGHNTLYWYLQNLGQGPELLIRYENEEAVDDSQLPKDRFSAERLKGVDSTLKIQPAELGDSAVYLCASSFFWDGNTIYFGEGSWLTVV.

This clone is a singleton in its sample. The V and J genes are TRBV19 and TRBJ1-5; D might be TRBD1 (6 bases). With 5 bases removed from V and 1 base from J, the gap between germline ends came to 12 bases. Germline V gene sequence: CDR1 LNHDA, CDR2 SQIVND (reference sequence). The CDR3 covers 15 residues. CDR3: CASSHGGRSNQPQHF. In DNA, the CDR3 is TGTGCCAGTAGTCACGGGGGCAGGAGCAATCAGCCCCAGCATTTT.

The rearrangement uses TRBV15 and TRBJ2-1; D is uncertain. CDR1 is LNHNV and CDR2 is YYDKDF in the germline V gene (reference sequence). The CDR3 length is 19 residues. V was trimmed by 0 bases and J by 3 bases, leaving 21 bases between them. The CDR3 loop reads CATSREVRTMLGFYNEQFF. As DNA, the CDR3 is TGTGCCACCAGCAGAGAGGTAAGGACCATGTTAGGTTTCTACAATGAGCAGTTCTTC.

The chain links TRBV2 to TRBJ1-1, with D possibly matching TRBD1 (5 bases). The CDR3 runs 13 residues. CDR1 is SNHLY and CDR2 is FYNNEI in the germline V gene. Trimming cost V 8 bases and J 1 base, with 11 bases left between them. CDR3 in DNA: TGTGCCAGCGTTTGGGACCGGAACACTGAAGCTTTCTTT. Translating gives CASVWDRNTEAFF.